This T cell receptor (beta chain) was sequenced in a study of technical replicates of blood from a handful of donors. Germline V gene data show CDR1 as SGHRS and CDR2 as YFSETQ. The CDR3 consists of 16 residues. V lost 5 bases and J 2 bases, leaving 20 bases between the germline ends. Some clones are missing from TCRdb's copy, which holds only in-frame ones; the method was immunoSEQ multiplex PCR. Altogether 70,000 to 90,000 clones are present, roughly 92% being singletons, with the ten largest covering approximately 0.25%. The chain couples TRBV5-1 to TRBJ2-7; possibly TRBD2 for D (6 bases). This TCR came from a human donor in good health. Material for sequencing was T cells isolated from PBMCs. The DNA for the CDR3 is TGCGCCAGCAGTTATAAAACCGGGACTGCCACCTACGAGCAGTACTTC. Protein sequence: CASSYKTGTATYEQYF.